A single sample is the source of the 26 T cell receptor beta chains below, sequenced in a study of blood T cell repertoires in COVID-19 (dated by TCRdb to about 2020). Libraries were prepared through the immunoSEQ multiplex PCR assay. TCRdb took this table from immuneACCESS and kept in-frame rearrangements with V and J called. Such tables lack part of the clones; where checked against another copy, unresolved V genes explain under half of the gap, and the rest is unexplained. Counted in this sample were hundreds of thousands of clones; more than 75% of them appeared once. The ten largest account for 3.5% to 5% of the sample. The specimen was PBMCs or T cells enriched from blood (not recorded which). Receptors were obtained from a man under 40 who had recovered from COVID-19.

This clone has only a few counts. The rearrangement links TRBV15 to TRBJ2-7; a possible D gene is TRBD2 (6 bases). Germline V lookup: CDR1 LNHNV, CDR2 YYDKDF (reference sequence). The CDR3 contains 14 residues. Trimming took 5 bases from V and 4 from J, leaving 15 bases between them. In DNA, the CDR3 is TGTGCCACCAGCGCCCGGGACTTCTCATACGAGCAGTACTTC. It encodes CATSARDFSYEQYF.

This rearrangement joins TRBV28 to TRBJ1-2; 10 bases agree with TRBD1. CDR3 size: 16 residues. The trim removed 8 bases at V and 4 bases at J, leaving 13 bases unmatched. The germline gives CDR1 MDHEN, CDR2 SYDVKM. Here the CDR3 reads CASRYPGTGDGYGYTF. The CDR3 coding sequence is TGTGCCAGCCGATATCCCGGGACAGGGGATGGCTATGGCTACACCTTC.

CDR3 in DNA: TGTGCCTGGAGTGACAGGGGGGAAGCTTTCTTT. Its translation is CAWSDRGEAFF. The chain is built from TRBV30 and TRBJ1-1; 8 bases are shared with TRBD1. The CDR3 extends over 11 amino acids. After removal of 1 base from V and 8 bases from J, the junction contained 0 bases not matched to a gene. Looked up from germline, CDR1 is GTSNPN and CDR2 is SVGIG (reference sequence).

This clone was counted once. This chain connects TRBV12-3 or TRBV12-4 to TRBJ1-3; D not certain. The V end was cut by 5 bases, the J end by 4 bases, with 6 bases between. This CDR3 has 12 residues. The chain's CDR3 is CASSTEGNTIYF. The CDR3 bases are TGTGCCAGCAGTACCGAGGGAAACACCATATATTTT.

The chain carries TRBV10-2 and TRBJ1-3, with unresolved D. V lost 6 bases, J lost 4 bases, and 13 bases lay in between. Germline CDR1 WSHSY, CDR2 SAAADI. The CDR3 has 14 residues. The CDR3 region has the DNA TGCGCCAGCAGGGACGTCGGCGGGGGAAACACCATATATTTT. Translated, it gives CASRDVGGGNTIYF.

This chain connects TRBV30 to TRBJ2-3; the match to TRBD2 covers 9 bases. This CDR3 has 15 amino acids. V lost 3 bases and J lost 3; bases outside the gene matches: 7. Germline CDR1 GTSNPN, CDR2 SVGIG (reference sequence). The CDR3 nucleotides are TGTGCCTGGAGCTTAGGGCGGGGGGGGACAGATACGCAGTATTTT. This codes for CAWSLGRGGTDTQYF.

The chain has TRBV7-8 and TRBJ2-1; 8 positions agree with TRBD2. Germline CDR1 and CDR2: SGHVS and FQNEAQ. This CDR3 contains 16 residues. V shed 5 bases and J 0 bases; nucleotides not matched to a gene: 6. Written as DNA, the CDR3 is TGTGCCAGCAGCCTTTCGGGGGGGCACTCCTACAATGAGCAGTTCTTC. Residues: CASSLSGGHSYNEQFF.

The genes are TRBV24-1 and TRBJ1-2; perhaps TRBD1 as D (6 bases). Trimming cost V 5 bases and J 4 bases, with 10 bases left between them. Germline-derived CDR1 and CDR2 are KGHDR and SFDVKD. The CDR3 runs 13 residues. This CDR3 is CATSAGGLYGYTF. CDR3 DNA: TGTGCCACCAGTGCGGGGGGGCTCTATGGCTACACCTTC.

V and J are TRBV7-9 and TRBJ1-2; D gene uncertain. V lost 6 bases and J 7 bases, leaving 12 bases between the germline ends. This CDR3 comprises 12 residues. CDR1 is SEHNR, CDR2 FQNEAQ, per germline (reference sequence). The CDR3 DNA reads TGTGCCAGCAGTAACTCCTCGGGTGGCTACACCTTC. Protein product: CASSNSSGGYTF.

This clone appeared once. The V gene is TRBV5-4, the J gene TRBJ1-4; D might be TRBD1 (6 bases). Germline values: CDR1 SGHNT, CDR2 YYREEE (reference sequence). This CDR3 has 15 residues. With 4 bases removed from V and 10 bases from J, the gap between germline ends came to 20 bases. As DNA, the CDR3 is TGTGCCAGCAGCCGCCGGGACATCAAAGGGGGAAAACTGTTTTTT. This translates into CASSRRDIKGGKLFF.

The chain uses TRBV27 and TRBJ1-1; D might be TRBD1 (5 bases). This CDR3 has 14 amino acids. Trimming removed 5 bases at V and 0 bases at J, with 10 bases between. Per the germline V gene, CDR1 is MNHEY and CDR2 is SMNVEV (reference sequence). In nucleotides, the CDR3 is TGTGCCAGCAGTGCGGGACGGTTGAACACTGAAGCTTTCTTT. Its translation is CASSAGRLNTEAFF.

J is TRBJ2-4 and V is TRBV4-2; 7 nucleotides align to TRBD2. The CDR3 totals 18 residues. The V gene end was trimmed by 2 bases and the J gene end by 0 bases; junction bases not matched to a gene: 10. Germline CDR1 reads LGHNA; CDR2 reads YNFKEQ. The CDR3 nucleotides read TGTGCCAGCAGCCAACTTGCAGCGGGACGGGGAGCCAAAAACATTCAGTACTTC. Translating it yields CASSQLAAGRGAKNIQYF.

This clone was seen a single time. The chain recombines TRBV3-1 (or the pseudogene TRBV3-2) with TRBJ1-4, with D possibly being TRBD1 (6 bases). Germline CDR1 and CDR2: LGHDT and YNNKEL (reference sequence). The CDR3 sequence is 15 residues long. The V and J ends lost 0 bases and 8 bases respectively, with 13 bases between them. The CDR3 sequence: CASSQDRGFIEKLFF. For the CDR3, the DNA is TGTGCCAGCAGCCAAGACAGGGGCTTTATCGAAAAACTGTTTTTT.

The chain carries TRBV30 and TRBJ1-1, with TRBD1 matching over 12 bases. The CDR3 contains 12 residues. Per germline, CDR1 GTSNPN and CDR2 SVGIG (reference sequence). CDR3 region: CAQGQGAPEAFF. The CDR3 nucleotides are TGTGCACAGGGACAGGGGGCGCCTGAAGCTTTCTTT.

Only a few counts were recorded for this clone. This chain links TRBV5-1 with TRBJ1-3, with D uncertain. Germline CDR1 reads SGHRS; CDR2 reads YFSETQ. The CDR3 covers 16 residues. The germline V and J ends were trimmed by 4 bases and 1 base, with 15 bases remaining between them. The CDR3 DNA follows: TGCGCCAGCAGCCCAAACGCGGAGGGTTCTGGAAACACCATATATTTT. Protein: CASSPNAEGSGNTIYF.

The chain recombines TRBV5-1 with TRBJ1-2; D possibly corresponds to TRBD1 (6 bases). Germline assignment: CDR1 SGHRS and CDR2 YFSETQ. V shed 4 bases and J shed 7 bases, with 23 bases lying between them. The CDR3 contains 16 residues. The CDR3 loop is CASSQAFQGREPGYTF. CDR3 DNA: TGCGCCAGCAGCCAGGCATTCCAGGGGCGCGAGCCTGGCTACACCTTC.

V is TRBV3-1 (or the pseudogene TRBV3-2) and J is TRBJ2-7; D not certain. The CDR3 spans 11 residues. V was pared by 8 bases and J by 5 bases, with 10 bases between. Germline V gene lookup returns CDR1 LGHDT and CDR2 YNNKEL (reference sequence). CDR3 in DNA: TGTGCCAGCCGCTTGGGCAACGAGCAGTACTTC. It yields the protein CASRLGNEQYF.

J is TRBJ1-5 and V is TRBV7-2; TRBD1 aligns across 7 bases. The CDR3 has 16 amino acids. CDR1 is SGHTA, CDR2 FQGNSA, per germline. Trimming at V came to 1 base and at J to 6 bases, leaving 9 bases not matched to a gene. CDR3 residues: CASSLVGTAKPQPQHF. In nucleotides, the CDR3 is TGTGCCAGCAGCTTAGTGGGGACAGCGAAGCCTCAGCCCCAGCATTTT.

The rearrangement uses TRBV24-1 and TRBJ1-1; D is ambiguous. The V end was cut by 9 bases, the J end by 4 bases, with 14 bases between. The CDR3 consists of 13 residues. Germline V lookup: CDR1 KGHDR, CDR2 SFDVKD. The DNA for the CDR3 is TGTGCCACCGTTGGGGTGGAGGGCACTGAAGCTTTCTTT. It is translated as CATVGVEGTEAFF.

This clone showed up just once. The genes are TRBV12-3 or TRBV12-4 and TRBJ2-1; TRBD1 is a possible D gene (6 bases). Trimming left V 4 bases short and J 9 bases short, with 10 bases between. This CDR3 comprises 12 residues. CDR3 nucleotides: TGTGCCAGCAGTTGGACAGCTCTTGAGCAGTTCTTC. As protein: CASSWTALEQFF.

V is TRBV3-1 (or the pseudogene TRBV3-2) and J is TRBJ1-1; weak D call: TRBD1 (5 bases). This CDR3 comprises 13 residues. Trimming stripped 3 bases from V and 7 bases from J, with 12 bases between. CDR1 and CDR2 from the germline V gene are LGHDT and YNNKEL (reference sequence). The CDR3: CASSQVPGGEAFF. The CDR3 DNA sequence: TGTGCCAGCAGCCAGGTTCCGGGGGGTGAAGCTTTCTTT.

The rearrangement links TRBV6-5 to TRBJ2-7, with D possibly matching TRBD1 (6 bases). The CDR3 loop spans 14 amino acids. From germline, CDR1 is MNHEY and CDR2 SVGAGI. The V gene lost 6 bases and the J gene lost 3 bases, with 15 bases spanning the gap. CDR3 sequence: CASRRTGSVYEQYF. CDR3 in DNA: TGTGCCAGCAGGCGAACAGGGTCGGTCTACGAGCAGTACTTC.

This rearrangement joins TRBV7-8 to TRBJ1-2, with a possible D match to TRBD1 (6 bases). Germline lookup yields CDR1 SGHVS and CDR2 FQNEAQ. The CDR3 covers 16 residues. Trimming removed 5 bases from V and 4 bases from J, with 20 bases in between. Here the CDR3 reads CASSPGGALNTYGYTF. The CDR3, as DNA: TGTGCCAGCAGCCCCGGGGGGGCCCTGAATACCTATGGCTACACCTTC.

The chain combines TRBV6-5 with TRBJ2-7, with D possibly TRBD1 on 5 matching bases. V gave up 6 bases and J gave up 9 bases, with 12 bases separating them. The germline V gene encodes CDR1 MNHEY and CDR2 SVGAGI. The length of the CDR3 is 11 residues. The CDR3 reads CASSYTGVQYF. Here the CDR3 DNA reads TGTGCCAGCAGCTATACAGGTGTGCAGTACTTC.

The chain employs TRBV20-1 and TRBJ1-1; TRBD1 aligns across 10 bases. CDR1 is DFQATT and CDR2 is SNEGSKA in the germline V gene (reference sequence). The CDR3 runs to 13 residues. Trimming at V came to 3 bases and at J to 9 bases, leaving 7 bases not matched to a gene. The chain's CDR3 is CSASRQGAAKAFF. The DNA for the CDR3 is TGCAGTGCTAGTCGACAGGGGGCGGCTAAAGCTTTCTTT.

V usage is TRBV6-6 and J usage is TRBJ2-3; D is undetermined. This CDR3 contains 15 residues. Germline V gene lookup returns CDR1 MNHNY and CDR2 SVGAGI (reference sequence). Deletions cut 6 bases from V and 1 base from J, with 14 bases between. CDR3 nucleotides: TGTGCCAGCAGAGAAGAGGTTTCTGGCACAGATACGCAGTATTTT. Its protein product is CASREEVSGTDTQYF.